This T cell receptor beta chain was sequenced during a study of T cell responses to AZD1222 COVID-19 vaccine (dated by TCRdb to about 2021). Concerning the study at large: AZD1222 recipients whose second dose came at about 4 weeks and those whose second dose came at about 12 weeks were combined into one group, since spike-specific TCR depth and breadth did not differ between the two schedules. A total of approximately 230 trial participants underwent TCR sequencing, of whom 200 to 220 received two doses of AZD1222 and roughly 25 received two doses of the MenACWY control vaccine. Trial participants were enrolled by age into subgroups of 18-55, 56-69 and 70-plus years, and around 140, 26 and 57 TCR-sequenced participants, respectively, were included in these subgroups.

Reading the germline V gene (reference sequence) gives CDR1 LNHDA and CDR2 SQIVND. The V end loses 7 bases and the J end loses 2 bases, and a stretch of 11 bases separates them. The CDR3, from cysteine to phenylalanine, totals 14 residues. Just the 42-base CDR3 DNA is kept, in frame starting at base 1. The full study reports these points: No day 14 peak-response samples were available, so repertoires were characterized only after the peak T cell response. The whole spike protein was spanned by vaccine-associated CD4 TCRs, and dominant responses were seen in regions 160-218 and 743-854. After two AZD1222 doses, spike-specific TCR breadth and depth were significantly higher than at day 0 and than in MenACWY recipients. Participants were mostly white British and included more females than males, and it was suggested by the authors that clonal diversity may have been underestimated. In the small 56-69-year group, the increase in depth fell short of significance, most likely because of low power. Nearly half of unique spike-specific TCRs reportedly recognized epitopes outside regions mutated in the B.1.351 and B.1.1.7 variants. Conclusions about previously exposed vaccinees were limited because only six AZD1222 recipients were SARS-CoV-2 seropositive at baseline.

The CDR3 regions of human TCRbeta chains were analyzed by immunosequencing. The study's own analysis went as follows. TCRs in the repertoires were compared against a reference library of SARS-CoV-2-specific TCRs that had been generated with the MIRA antigen-specificity platform. Breadth was defined as the fraction of unique TCRs that were SARS-CoV-2-associated. Depth was defined as the fraction of total T cells that were SARS-CoV-2-associated. Using the MIRA data, each spike-specific TCR was assigned both to the spike region to which the TCR was reactive and to a CD4 or CD8 class. Log10-transformed breadth and depth values were compared by one-way ANOVA with Sidak's multiple comparisons tests. TCRdb holds this immuneACCESS table with in-frame rearrangements only. Some clones are missing; in checked studies, unresolved V genes explain under half, and the rest has no known cause. That table supplies the V and J calls and clone size; D and trimming were determined from the DNA. Present in this sample are about 86,000 clones, almost 80% of which were seen just once. Approximately 21% of the sample is in the top ten clones.

This sample's time point label indicates: baseline before first vaccination. Vaccinee samples were obtained from the UK trials COV001 and COV002, which included a single-blind randomized controlled phase 2/3 trial of AZD1222 (ChAdOx1 nCoV-19) in healthy adults. For TCRbeta chain sequencing, PBMC samples from trial participants were taken at day 0 and at day 28 after the second dose. Of note for this clone: Its cognate antigen has yet to be identified. No clone much larger than this one lies a single base away; base qualities are absent.

This specimen consisted of peripheral blood, obtained on day 0 of AZD1222 vaccination. This TCR was recovered from an adult in good health. The sequence joins TRBV19 to TRBJ2-2; the D gene lacks a confident call. The CDR3 is CASIRAGNTGELFF. The nucleotides are TGTGCCAGTATTCGAGCAGGCAACACCGGGGAGCTGTTTTTT.